The T cell receptor (beta chain) described here comes from a study of blood T cell repertoires in COVID-19. For the study at large: T cells, B-cell-depleted T cells, or PBMCs supplied cDNA or gDNA.

With regard to this clone: Different DNA sequences within this sample yield the same CDR3.

In the original workflow: Reference gene primer amplification in the assay estimated nucleated cell counts. The data were produced by immunoSEQ multiplex PCR, yet TCRdb's version contains in-frame clones alone and is incomplete. V, J and clone size reflect that table, while D and trimming were determined from the DNA. The table has 120,000 to 150,000 clones, around 87% seen once. Sequencing used peripheral blood. The origin of this receptor is a woman aged 45-59 years with active or convalescent COVID-19.

This chain's CDR3 is CASSSGSYNEQFF. The CDR3 DNA reads TGTGCCAGCAGCTCCGGCTCCTACAATGAGCAGTTCTTC. The chain couples TRBV7-2 to TRBJ2-1; D gene uncertain. CDR3 length: 13 amino acids. With 4 bases removed from V and 0 bases from J, the gap between germline ends came to 4 bases. Germline assignment: CDR1 SGHTA and CDR2 FQGNSA.